This T cell receptor beta chain is from a study of tumor-infiltrating lymphocytes in primary liver carcinoma (dated by TCRdb to 2015 to 2018). Background on the whole study: Between November 2015 and early 2016, 4 or 5 patients in China with histopathologically diagnosed primary liver carcinoma had surgical resection. Technical replicate repertoires showed high reproducibility, with mean shared-clone rates near 0.89 and correlation coefficients above 0.95. The study combined TCRbeta repertoire sequencing, expression microarrays and whole-exome sequencing across five regions of each liver tumor, with adjacent normal tissue and blood. Roughly 3.5 to 7.5 million productive TCRbeta reads were obtained per sample, and no significant difference in read depth was found between tissue types. TCRbeta repertoire sequencing covered about 35 specimens from 5 patients: roughly 25 tumor regions, 5 adjacent noncancerous liver tissues and 5 peripheral blood samples. The five patients had tumors staged T1-T3 N0M0, with maximum diameters ranging from about 4.2 to 10 cm. Of the five patients (three men and two women, aged 30 to 69 years), four had hepatocellular carcinoma and one had combined HCC and intrahepatic cholangiocarcinoma.

A note on this clonotype: The antigen this receptor binds is unknown. At one of its ends the junction is not consistent with the germline gene, which may arise from a read error.

TCRbeta-specific cDNA was reverse-transcribed from around 0.45 ug total RNA using a constant-region primer and ProtoScript II reverse transcriptase. TCRbeta libraries were built with three nested multiplex PCR rounds, a slightly modified ARM-PCR procedure. Each of the first two PCR rounds ran for approximately 9 cycles and used multiplex TRBV1-TRBV30 forward primers together with a Cbeta reverse primer. A final 25-cycle PCR with Deep VentR polymerase added sample barcodes and Illumina adapters. Before sequencing, amplicons between 200 and 500 bp were purified from gel using a QIAquick gel extraction kit. TCRbeta amplicons were sequenced on an Illumina HiSeq 2500 with 250-bp paired-end reads. In the source study's methods: Quality trimming of reads was performed with Trimmomatic v0.33, and paired reads were merged with FLASH v1.2.11 so that full CDR3 sequences could be recovered. V, D and J germline segments were assigned to the rearranged TCRbeta sequences using MiGEC v1.2.1b. Clonotype statistics, along with Shannon-Wiener diversity indices, were calculated using VDJtools v1.0.0. Except for diversity analysis, only the 250 most abundant clonotypes of each sample were used in subsequent analyses to reduce sampling bias. TCRdb took the public reads, trimmed them with fastp at Q25, ran MiXCR for clone calling and kept in-frame beta chains. Each entry is one CDR3 protein sequence, shown with its most common DNA and genes. The V and J calls reflect TCRdb's pipeline rather than the authors' work. This sample is represented by 150,000 to 200,000 distinct CDR3 sequences; less than 75% of them were singletons. The ten largest account for approximately 6.6% of the sample.

Study-wide conclusions, independent of this receptor: Repertoire overlap was found to be higher between tumor regions (mean roughly 36%) than between tumor-adjacent (about 17%) or tumor-blood (around 14%) pairs, consistent with antigen-driven expansion. The study included only a few patients, and the authors note findings should be validated in a larger study. Only the TCR beta chain was sequenced, so true repertoire diversity is likely underestimated because unpaired alpha chains were not captured. Comparison of CD4+ and CD8+ T cell repertoires was precluded by the use of bulk unsorted samples. Compared with blood, tumors had a significantly larger share of the repertoire taken up by the top 250 clones (p = 0.039).

RNA from unsorted whole blood was extracted with TRIzol reagent, and germline DNA was obtained with the DNeasy Blood & Tissue kit. At the time of sampling, the patients were treatment-naive and had chronic HBV infection. Before surgery, 3 to 5 milliliters of peripheral blood were collected into K2EDTA tubes. The germline V gene sets CDR1 to SGHRS and CDR2 to YFSETQ. The CDR3 spans 16 residues, from the cysteine through the phenylalanine. Left in the record is the CDR3 DNA by itself, 48 bases read in frame from the first base. The V and J genes are TRBV5-1 and TRBJ2-1; TRBD2 fits 13 bases in the junction. Sequenced input: peripheral blood. The TCR originated in a woman aged 55-69 years with primary liver carcinoma and hepatitis B virus infection. The CDR3 in this case is CDSSPGLAGAYNEQFF. The sequenced DNA is TGCGACAGCAGTCCTGGACTAGCGGGAGCCTACAATGAGCAGTTCTTC.